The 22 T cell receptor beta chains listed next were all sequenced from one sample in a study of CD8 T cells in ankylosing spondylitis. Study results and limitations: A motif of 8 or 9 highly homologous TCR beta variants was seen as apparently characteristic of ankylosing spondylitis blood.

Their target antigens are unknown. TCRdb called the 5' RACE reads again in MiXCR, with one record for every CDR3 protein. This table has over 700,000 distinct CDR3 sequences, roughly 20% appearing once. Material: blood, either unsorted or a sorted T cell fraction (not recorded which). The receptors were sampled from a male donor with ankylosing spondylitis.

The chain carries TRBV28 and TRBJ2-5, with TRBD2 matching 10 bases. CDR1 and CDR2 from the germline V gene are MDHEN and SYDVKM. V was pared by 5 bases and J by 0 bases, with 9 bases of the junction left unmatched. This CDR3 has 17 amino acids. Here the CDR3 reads CASSLHLAGENQETQYF. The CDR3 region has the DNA TGTGCCAGCAGTCTCCACCTAGCGGGAGAGAACCAAGAGACCCAGTACTTC.

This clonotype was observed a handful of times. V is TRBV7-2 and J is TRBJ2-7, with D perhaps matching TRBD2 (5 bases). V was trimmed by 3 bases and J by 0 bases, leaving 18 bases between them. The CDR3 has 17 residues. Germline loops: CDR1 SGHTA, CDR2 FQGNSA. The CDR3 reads CASSLQTDWASSYEQYF. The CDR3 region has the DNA TGTGCCAGCAGCTTGCAAACGGACTGGGCAAGCTCCTACGAGCAGTACTTC. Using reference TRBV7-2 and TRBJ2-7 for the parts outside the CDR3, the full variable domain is GAGVSQSPSNKVTEKGKDVELRCDPISGHTALYWYRQSLGQGLEFLIYFQGNSAPDKSGLPSDRFSAERTGGSVSTLTIQRTQQEDSAVYLCASSLQTDWASSYEQYFGPGTRLTVT.

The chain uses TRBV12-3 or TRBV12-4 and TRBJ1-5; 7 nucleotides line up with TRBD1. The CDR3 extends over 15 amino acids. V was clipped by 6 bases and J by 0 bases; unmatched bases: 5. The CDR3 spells CASRQGTASNQPQHF. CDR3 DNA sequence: TGTGCCAGCAGACAAGGGACAGCTAGCAATCAGCCCCAGCATTTT.

The CDR3 region is CASSETSTNEQYF. The CDR3 DNA follows: TGCGCCAGCAGCGAGACTAGCACGAACGAGCAGTACTTC. The J gene is TRBJ2-7, the V gene TRBV4-3; TRBD2 matches at 7 bases. The germline V gene encodes CDR1 LGHNA and CDR2 YSLEER. The trim removed 5 bases at V and 5 bases at J, leaving 6 bases unmatched. There are 13 residues in the CDR3.

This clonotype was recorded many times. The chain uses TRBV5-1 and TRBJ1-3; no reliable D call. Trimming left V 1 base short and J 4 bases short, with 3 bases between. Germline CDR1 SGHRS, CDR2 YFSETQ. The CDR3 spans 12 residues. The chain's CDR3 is CASSLTGNTIYF. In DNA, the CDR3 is TGCGCCAGCAGCTTGACGGGAAACACCATATATTTT.

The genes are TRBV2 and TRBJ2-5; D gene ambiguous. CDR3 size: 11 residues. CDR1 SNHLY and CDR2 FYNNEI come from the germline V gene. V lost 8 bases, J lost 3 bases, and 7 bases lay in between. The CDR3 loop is CASSWEETQYF. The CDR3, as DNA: TGTGCCAGCTCTTGGGAAGAGACCCAGTACTTC.

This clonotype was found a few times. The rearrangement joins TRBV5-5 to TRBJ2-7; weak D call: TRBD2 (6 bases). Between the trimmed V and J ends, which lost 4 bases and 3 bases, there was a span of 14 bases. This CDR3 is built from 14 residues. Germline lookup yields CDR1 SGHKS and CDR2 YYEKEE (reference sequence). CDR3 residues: CASSGTAGYYEQYF. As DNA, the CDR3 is TGTGCCAGCAGCGGGACGGCGGGGTACTACGAGCAGTACTTC.

The CDR3 DNA reads as TGTGCCAGCAGCTACCAACAGGGAACAAGTGGCTACACCTTC. The encoded protein is CASSYQQGTSGYTF. This rearrangement joins TRBV7-9 to TRBJ1-2; TRBD1 is a possible D gene (6 bases). V dropped 4 bases and J dropped 7 bases, with 16 bases sitting between them. The CDR3 runs to 14 residues. The V gene's germline CDR1 is SEHNR and CDR2 FQNEAQ (reference sequence).

The CDR3 loop is CASSSGRGVYEQYF. CDR3 bases: TGCGCCAGCAGTTCCGGTAGGGGGGTCTACGAGCAGTACTTC. The genes are TRBV4-3 and TRBJ2-7, with D perhaps matching TRBD1 or TRBD2 (6 bases each). Per germline, CDR1 LGHNA and CDR2 YSLEER. Trimming cost V 6 bases and J 3 bases, with 15 bases left between them. The CDR3 sequence is 14 residues long.

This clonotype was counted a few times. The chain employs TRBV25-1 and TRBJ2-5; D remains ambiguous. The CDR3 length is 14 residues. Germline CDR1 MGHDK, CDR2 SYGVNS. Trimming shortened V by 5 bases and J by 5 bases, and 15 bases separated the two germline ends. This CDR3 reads CASSLWVGWETQYF. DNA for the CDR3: TGTGCCAGCAGTCTTTGGGTAGGGTGGGAGACCCAGTACTTC.

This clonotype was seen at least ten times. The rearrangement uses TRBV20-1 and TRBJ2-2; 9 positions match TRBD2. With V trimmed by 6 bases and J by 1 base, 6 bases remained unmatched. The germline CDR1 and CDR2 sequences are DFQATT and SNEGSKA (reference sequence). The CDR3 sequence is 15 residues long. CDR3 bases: TGCAGTGCCACTCTAGCGGGGAAGAACACCGGGGAGCTGTTTTTT. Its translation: CSATLAGKNTGELFF.

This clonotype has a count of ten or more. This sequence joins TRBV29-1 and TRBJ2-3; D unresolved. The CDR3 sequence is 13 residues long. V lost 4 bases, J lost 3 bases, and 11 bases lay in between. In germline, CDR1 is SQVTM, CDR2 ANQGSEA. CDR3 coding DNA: TGCAGCGTTGGGGCTATGGTAACAGATACGCAGTATTTT. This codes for CSVGAMVTDTQYF.

The CDR3 DNA sequence: TGTGCCACCAGCAGAACACAGCGGGGCGCTGAAGCTTTCTTT. Translated, it gives CATSRTQRGAEAFF. J is TRBJ1-1 and V is TRBV15; a possible D gene is TRBD1 (5 bases). V was cut by 2 bases and J by 6 bases, with 13 bases left in between. Germline CDR1 is LNHNV and CDR2 is YYDKDF (reference sequence). The CDR3 extends over 14 amino acids.

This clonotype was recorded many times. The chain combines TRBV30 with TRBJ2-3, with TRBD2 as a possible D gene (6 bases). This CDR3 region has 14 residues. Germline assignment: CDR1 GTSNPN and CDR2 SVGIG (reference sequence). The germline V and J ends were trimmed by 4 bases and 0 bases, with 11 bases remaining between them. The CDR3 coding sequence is TGTGCCTGGACCTCGGGAGTAAGCACAGATACGCAGTATTTT. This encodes CAWTSGVSTDTQYF.

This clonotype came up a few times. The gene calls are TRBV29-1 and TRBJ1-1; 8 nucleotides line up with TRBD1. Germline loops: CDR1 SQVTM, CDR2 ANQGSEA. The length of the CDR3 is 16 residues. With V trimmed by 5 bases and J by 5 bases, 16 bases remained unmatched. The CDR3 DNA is TGCAGCGTTCGCCCCATGACGCAACAGGGGGGTACTGAAGCTTTCTTT. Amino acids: CSVRPMTQQGGTEAFF. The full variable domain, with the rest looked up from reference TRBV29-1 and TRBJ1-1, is SAVISQKPSRDICQRGTSLTIQCQVDSQVTMMFWYRQQPGQSLTLIATANQGSEATYESGFVIDKFPISRPNLTFSTLTVSNMSPEDSSIYLCSVRPMTQQGGTEAFFGQGTRLTVV.

The CDR3 DNA reads as TGTGCCAGCGCCCGGGACAGGGGAACTAATGAAAAACTGTTTTTT. Its translation is CASARDRGTNEKLFF. This rearrangement joins TRBV18 to TRBJ1-4, with 10 bases identical to TRBD1. CDR1 and CDR2 (germline): KGHSH, LQKENI. The J segment lost 1 base and the V segment lost 8 bases, leaving 4 bases of the junction unmatched. The CDR3 extends over 15 amino acids.

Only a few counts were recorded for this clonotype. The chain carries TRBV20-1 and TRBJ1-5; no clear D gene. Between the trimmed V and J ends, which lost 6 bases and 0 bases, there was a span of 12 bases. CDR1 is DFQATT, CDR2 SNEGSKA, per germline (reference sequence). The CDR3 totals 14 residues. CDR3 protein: CSAGKPSSNQPQHF. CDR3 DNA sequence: TGCAGTGCCGGCAAACCCTCTAGCAATCAGCCCCAGCATTTT.

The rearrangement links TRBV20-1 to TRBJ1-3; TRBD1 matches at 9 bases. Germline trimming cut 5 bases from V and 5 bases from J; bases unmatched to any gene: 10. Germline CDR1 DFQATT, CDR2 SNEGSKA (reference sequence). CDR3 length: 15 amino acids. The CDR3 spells CSALTGTGMRNTIYF. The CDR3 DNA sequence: TGCAGTGCTCTGACCGGGACAGGGATGAGAAACACCATATATTTT.

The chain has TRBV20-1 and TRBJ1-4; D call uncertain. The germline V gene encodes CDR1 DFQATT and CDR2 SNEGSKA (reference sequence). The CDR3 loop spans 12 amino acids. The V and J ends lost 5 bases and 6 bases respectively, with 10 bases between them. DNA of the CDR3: TGCAGTGCTTGGACTCCCGATGAAAAACTGTTTTTT. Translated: CSAWTPDEKLFF.

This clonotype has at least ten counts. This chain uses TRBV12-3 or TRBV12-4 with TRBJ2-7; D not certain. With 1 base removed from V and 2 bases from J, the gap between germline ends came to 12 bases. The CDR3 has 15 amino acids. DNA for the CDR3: TGTGCCAGCAGTTTAGGTGGTAGGAGTGCCTACGAGCAGTACTTC. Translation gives CASSLGGRSAYEQYF.

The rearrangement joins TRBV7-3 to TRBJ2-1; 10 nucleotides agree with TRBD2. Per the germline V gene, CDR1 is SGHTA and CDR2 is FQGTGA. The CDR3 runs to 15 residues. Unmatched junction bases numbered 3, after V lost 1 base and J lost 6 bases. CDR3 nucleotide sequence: TGTGCCAGCAGCTTAAAGGCTAGCGGGAGCAATGAGCAGTTCTTC. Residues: CASSLKASGSNEQFF.

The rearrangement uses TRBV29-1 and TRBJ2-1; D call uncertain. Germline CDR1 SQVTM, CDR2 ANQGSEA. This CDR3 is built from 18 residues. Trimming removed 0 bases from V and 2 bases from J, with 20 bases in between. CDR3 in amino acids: CSVEDVHDQVRTYNEQFF. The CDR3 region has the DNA TGCAGCGTTGAAGATGTCCACGACCAGGTGAGGACCTACAATGAGCAGTTCTTC.